This T cell receptor (beta chain) was retrieved from a study of CD8+ T cells in alopecia areata. The treatment is: oral pan-JAK inhibitor, 5-10 mg twice daily. Regarding the study as a whole: Lesional scalp, notably in alopecia totalis/universalis, had clonality above that of normal scalp. Scalp and blood samples kept many expanded lesional clones throughout tofacitinib.

As concerns this clone: Its antigen is still unknown.

CDR3 length: 15 residues. With 4 bases removed from V and 2 bases from J, the gap between germline ends came to 9 bases. CDR1 is MGHRA, CDR2 YSYEKL, per germline. Extraction of RNA preceded its reverse transcription into cDNA, which served as the sequencing template. Repertoires were generated with immunoSEQ multiplex PCR, while TCRdb's copy carries only in-frame clones and drops some. The repertoire consists of some 150,000 clones, with about 88% occurring once and the leading ten covering approximately 13%. The chain uses TRBV4-1 and TRBJ2-6; no clear D gene. This clonotype originated in a human donor with alopecia areata. The sequenced sample was CD8+ T cells sorted from blood, obtained at week 4, from a patient treated with tofacitinib. The CDR3 DNA sequence: TGCGCCAGCAGCCCCAGGCCCCCTGGGGCCAACGTCCTGACTTTC. Protein sequence: CASSPRPPGANVLTF.